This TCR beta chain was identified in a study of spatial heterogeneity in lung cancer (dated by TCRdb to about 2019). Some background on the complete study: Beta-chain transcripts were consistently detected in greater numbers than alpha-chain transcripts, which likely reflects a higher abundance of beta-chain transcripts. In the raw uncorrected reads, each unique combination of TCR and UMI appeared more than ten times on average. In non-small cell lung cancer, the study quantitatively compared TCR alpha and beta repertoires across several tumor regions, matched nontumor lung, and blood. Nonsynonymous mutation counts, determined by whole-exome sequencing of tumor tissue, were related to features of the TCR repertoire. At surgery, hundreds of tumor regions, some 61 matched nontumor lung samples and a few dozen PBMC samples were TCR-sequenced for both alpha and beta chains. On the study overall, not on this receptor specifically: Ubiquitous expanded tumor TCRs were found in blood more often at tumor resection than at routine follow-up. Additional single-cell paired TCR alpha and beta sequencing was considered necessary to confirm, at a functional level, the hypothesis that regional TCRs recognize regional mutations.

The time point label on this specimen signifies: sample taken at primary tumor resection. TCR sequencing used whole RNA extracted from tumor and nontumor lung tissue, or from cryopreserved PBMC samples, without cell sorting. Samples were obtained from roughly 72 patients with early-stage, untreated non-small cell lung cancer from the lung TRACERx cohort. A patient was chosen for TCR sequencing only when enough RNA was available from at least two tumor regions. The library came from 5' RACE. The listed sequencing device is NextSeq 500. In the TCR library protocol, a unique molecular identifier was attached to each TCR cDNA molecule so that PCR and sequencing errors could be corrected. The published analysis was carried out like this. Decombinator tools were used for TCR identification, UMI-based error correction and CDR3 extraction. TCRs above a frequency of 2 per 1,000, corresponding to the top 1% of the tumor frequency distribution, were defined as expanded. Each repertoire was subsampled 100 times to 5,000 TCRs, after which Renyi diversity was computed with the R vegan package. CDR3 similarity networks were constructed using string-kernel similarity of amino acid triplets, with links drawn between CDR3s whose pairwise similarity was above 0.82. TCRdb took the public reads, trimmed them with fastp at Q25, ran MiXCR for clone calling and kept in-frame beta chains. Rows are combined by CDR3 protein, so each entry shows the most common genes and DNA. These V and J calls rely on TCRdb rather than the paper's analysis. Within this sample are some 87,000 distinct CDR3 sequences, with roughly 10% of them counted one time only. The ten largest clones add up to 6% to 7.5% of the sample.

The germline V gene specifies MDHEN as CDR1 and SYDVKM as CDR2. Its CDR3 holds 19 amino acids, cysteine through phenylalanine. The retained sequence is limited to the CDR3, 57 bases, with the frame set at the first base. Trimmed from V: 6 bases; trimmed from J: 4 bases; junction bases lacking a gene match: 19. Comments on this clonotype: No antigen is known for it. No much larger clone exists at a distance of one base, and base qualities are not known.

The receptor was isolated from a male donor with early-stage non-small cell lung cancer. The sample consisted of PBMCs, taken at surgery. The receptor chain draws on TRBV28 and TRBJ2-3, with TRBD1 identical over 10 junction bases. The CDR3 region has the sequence CASSPDPPAPGQGPDTQYF. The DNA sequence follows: TGTGCCAGCAGCCCAGACCCCCCGGCCCCGGGACAGGGGCCAGATACGCAGTATTTT.